The T cell receptor beta chain described here comes from a study of radiation and T cells in renal cell carcinoma. Sample treatment: treatment-naive control, cytoreductive nephrectomy. The tumor was a clear cell renal cell carcinoma. This CDR3 comprises 16 residues. Here immunoSEQ multiplex PCR was the method, and the copy in TCRdb shows in-frame clones only, minus some. The sample holds 18,000 or so clones, about three fifths seen once. The sample was tumor tissue, taken from a patient whose treatment was nephrectomy without radiotherapy. This clonotype originated in a man aged 45-65 years with renal cell carcinoma. The chain couples TRBV21-1 to TRBJ1-4; the D segment call TRBD1 is taken from the table without a DNA check. TRBV21-1 is tagged as a pseudogene. The CDR3 loop is CASRFYRGIGREKLFF. The CDR3 DNA follows: TGTGCCAGCAGATTCTACAGGGGGATCGGTCGGGAAAAACTGTTTTTT.